One sample yielded the 7 T cell receptor beta chains listed below, sequenced in a study of regulatory T cells in long-lasting Graves disease. Documented time point: newly diagnosed GD, antithyroid drugs for less than 3 months. After RNA was extracted from PBMCs, the TCR library was made from it. Arm-PCR of CDR3 regions and iRepertoire HTBI primers were used to build TCR beta libraries. TCRdb used MiXCR to reprocess the multiplex PCR reads, holding one entry per CDR3 protein. Found here are about half a million distinct CDR3 sequences, about 12% of them singletons; the top ten hold over 7%. These data are also associated with another study on T cells in Graves' hyperthyroidism and ophthalmopathy.

The sample in question was peripheral blood mononuclear cells (PBMCs), obtained at new diagnosis, from a patient treated with antithyroid drugs. The source is a woman in her twenties or thirties with Graves disease.

This clonotype has ten or more counts. The V call is TRBV2, the J call TRBJ1-5; D call uncertain. Trimming pared 10 bases from V and 4 bases from J, leaving 14 bases between. Germline V gene lookup returns CDR1 SNHLY and CDR2 FYNNEI. This CDR3 region has 13 residues. CDR3 DNA sequence: TGTGCCACCCAAAATGGGCCGAATCAGCCCCAGCATTTT. It yields the protein CATQNGPNQPQHF.

This chain joins TRBV29-1 and TRBJ2-7; TRBD2 matches 9 bases. The CDR3 runs 14 residues. Germline assignment: CDR1 SQVTM and CDR2 ANQGSEA. V shed 6 bases and J 0 bases; nucleotides not matched to a gene: 6. CDR3 DNA sequence: TGCAGCGTCGTGGTTAGCGGGGGCTCCTACGAGCAGTACTTC. It codes for CSVVVSGGSYEQYF.

The CDR3 nucleotides are TGTGCCAGCTCACCACCCCTAGCGGGAGGGGACGGCATTCAGTACTTC. Residues: CASSPPLAGGDGIQYF. This chain connects TRBV18 to TRBJ2-4, with 12 nucleotides matching TRBD2. CDR1 and CDR2 (germline): KGHSH, LQKENI. Trimming at V came to 0 bases and at J to 9 bases, leaving 6 bases not matched to a gene. The CDR3 length is 16 residues.

This clonotype was counted many times. The rearrangement uses TRBV2 and TRBJ1-2; D is undetermined. Germline CDR1 is SNHLY and CDR2 is FYNNEI. V was shortened by 9 bases and J by 8 bases, with 25 bases between the two germline ends. CDR3 length: 15 residues. The chain's CDR3 is CASQQKTRKGEGYTF. The CDR3 DNA reads TGTGCCAGTCAACAAAAGACAAGGAAGGGTGAGGGCTACACCTTC.

The V and J genes are TRBV7-9 and TRBJ2-7, with D perhaps TRBD1 or TRBD2 (5 bases each). The V gene lost 5 bases and the J gene lost 9 bases, with 14 bases spanning the gap. The CDR3 consists of 12 residues. Germline V gene sequence: CDR1 SEHNR, CDR2 FQNEAQ (reference sequence). CDR3 sequence (DNA): TGTGCCAGCAGCGGGACGTCCTCCTGGCAGTACTTC. Amino acid sequence: CASSGTSSWQYF.

This clonotype occurred a few times. The J gene is TRBJ2-1, the V gene TRBV24-1; a possible D gene is TRBD2 (5 bases). Germline loops: CDR1 KGHDR, CDR2 SFDVKD. The V gene lost 3 bases and the J gene lost 10 bases, with 24 bases spanning the gap. The CDR3 sequence is 17 residues long. CDR3 protein: CATSDLPDSRGSREQFF. Written as DNA, the CDR3 is TGTGCCACCAGTGATCTCCCCGACTCCCGGGGATCAAGGGAGCAGTTCTTC.

This clonotype was counted at least ten times. This chain connects TRBV30 to TRBJ1-1, with unresolved D. Trimming removed 5 bases from V and 3 bases from J, with 10 bases in between. The CDR3 spans 12 residues. Germline V gene lookup returns CDR1 GTSNPN and CDR2 SVGIG (reference sequence). The CDR3 sequence is CAWAGQYTEAFF. The CDR3 nucleotides read TGTGCCTGGGCTGGGCAGTACACTGAAGCTTTCTTT.